These 2 T cell receptor beta chains were all obtained from the same sample, sequenced in a study of blood T cell repertoires in COVID-19. The repertoire was sequenced with immunoSEQ multiplex PCR; TCRdb's copy has only in-frame clones and lacks some. The table has approximately 200,000 clones, around nine tenths seen once; the top ten hold 3.7%. Sequenced input: PBMCs or T cells enriched from blood (not recorded which). These receptors all come from a woman under 40 who had been exposed to COVID-19.

J is TRBJ1-2 and V is TRBV5-1, with 8 bases identical to TRBD1. Germline CDR1 SGHRS, CDR2 YFSETQ. Germline trimming cut 0 bases from V and 6 bases from J; bases unmatched to any gene: 13. CDR3 length equals 17 residues. CDR3 DNA: TGCGCCAGCAGCTTGGGCGAGGGGACAGGCTCGCGACATGGCTACACCTTC. Its translation: CASSLGEGTGSRHGYTF. Full variable domain (missing parts from reference TRBV5-1 and TRBJ1-2): KAGVTQTPRYLIKTRGQQVTLSCSPISGHRSVSWYQQTPGQGLQFLFEYFSETQRNKGNFPGRFSGRQFSNSRSEMNVSTLELGDSALYLCASSLGEGTGSRHGYTFGSGTRLTVV.

J is TRBJ1-1 and V is TRBV25-1; weak D call: TRBD1 (5 bases). The length of the CDR3 is 14 residues. Germline loops: CDR1 MGHDK, CDR2 SYGVNS. Trimming removed 3 bases at V and 1 base at J, with 9 bases between. The CDR3 bases are TGTGCCAGCAGTGAGGGACTCCCGAACACTGAAGCTTTCTTT. As protein: CASSEGLPNTEAFF.